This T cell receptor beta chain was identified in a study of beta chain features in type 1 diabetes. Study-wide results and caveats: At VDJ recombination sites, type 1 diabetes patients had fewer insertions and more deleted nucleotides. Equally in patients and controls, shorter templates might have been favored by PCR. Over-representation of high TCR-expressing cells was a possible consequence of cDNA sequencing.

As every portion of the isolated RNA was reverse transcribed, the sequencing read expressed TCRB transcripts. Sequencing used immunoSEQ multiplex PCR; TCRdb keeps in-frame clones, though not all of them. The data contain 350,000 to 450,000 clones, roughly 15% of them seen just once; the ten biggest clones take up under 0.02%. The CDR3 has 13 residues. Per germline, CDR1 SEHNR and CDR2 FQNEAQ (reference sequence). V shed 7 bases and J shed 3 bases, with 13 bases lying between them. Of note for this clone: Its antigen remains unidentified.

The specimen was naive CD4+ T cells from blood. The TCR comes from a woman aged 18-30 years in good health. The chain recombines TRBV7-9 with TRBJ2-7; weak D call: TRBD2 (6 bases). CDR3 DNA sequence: TGTGCCAGCACCCGGGGACTGAACTACGAGCAGTACTTC. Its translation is CASTRGLNYEQYF.